This T cell receptor (beta chain) was obtained from a study of blood T cell repertoires in COVID-19. Study in general: T cells, B-cell-depleted T cells, or PBMCs provided the cDNA or gDNA that served as material.

Participants were aged about 18 to 90 years, lived in about two dozen US areas, and enrolled virtually. Cohort placement rested on clinical history that participants reported themselves. The CDR3 totals 17 residues. V lost 0 bases and J lost 8; bases outside the gene matches: 11. Germline V gives CDR1 LGHNA, CDR2 YSLEER. Authors' data handling: Scientists estimated how many nucleated cells there were by amplifying reference gene primers. Some clones are missing from TCRdb's copy, which holds only in-frame ones; the method was immunoSEQ multiplex PCR. V, J and clone size were drawn from that table, and D and trimming were deduced from the DNA. The sample includes 190,000 or so clones, roughly 82% of them seen just once.

This clonotype was sampled from a man in his forties who had recovered from COVID-19. The sample comprised PBMCs or T cells enriched from blood (not recorded which). This chain uses TRBV4-3 with TRBJ2-1, with 9 bases fitting TRBD2. The DNA for the CDR3 is TGCGCCAGCAGCCAAGATCAGACAGGGACTAGCCACTATGAGCAGTTCTTC. This sequence encodes CASSQDQTGTSHYEQFF.